This T cell receptor beta chain was documented in a study of molecular identifiers for immune sequencing clone quantification. Turning to the study itself: In the replicates, RNA derived from roughly 20,000 or 100,000 naive CD8 cells was divided into five parts, and four were sequenced. Study outcomes and limitations: Clone sizes could be underestimated for highly expanded clones when identical TCR molecules share a barcode.

Using its own MiXCR run on the PCR reads, TCRdb lists one record per CDR3 protein. The table includes over 100,000 distinct CDR3 sequences, around 37% detected once. Libraries of naive CD8 T cells were made from around 20,000 to 1,000,000 sorted cells. They used 10%, 30% or 50% RNA. Naive CD8 T cells were FACS-sorted by CD8+CD4-CCR7+CD45RA+ markers. On this clonotype itself: Its antigen is unidentified. Mismatch with germline at one junction end may stem from a read error.

This CDR3 contains 15 residues. Germline lookup yields CDR1 LGHNA and CDR2 YSLEER. Sequencing used naive CD8+ T cells from blood, with Jurkat cell RNA spiked in. Described subset: FACS-sorted CD8+CD4-CCR7+CD45RA+ naive T cells. This sequence was found in a human donor in good health. Some libraries in this study had Jurkat cell RNA spiked in. J is TRBJ2-1 and V is TRBV4-3; D unresolved. The CDR3 is CASSQDRSSYNEQIF. The CDR3 DNA follows: TGCGCCAGCAGCCAAGACCGGAGCTCCTACAATGAGCAGATCTTC.